These T cell receptor beta chains were read from a single sample in a study of blood T cell repertoires in COVID-19. Profiling relied on immunoSEQ multiplex PCR, and the TCRdb table lists in-frame clones only, not all of them. The profile shows around 300,000 clones, 85% to 90% of them singletons. The sequencing sample was made of PBMCs or T cells enriched from blood (not recorded which). Every receptor here comes from a woman aged 18 to 35 with acute COVID-19. Each CDR3 is given with its conserved first and last residue. The order of the fields is CDR3 length, D gene, clone size, J gene, V gene, CDR3 protein, CDR3 DNA. D genes are given only for firm matches. The size of a clone is reported for some rows only, either as once, few or many, or as a class for expanded clones.

14 | NA | NA | TRBJ2-5 | TRBV2 | CASSSSRLQETQYF | TGTGCCAGCAGTTCCTCGCGGCTCCAAGAGACCCAGTACTTC
18 | NA | NA | TRBJ1-3 | TRBV5-5 | CASSWGRGSSYSGNTIYF | TGTGCCAGCAGCTGGGGGAGGGGCAGCTCTTACTCTGGAAACACCATATATTTT
15 | NA | NA | TRBJ2-1 | TRBV5-1 | CASSPGAGVFFEQFF | TGCGCCAGCAGCCCGGGGGCGGGAGTTTTTTTTGAGCAGTTCTTC
18 | TRBD1 | NA | TRBJ1-4 | TRBV10-3 | CATQRGGTGSNPKEKLFF | TGTGCCACCCAGAGGGGGGGGACAGGGTCCAACCCTAAAGAAAAACTGTTTTTT
15 | NA | NA | TRBJ1-5 | TRBV6-5 | CATNTRGVEYQPQHF | TGTGCCACCAACACCCGGGGGGTAGAGTATCAGCCCCAGCATTTT
14 | NA | NA | TRBJ2-7 | TRBV18 | CASSSNRESGEQYF | TGTGCCAGCTCATCTAACAGGGAATCAGGGGAGCAGTACTTC
13 | NA | NA | TRBJ1-2 | TRBV28 | CASREASNYGYTF | TGTGCCAGCAGGGAGGCTTCTAACTATGGCTACACCTTC
13 | NA | NA | TRBJ2-7 | TRBV27 | CASSKRTEYEQYF | TGTGCCAGCAGTAAGCGGACAGAGTACGAGCAGTACTTC
16 | NA | few | TRBJ2-2 | TRBV2 | CASSDSRVGSTGELFF | TGTGCCAGCAGTGATTCCAGGGTCGGCAGTACCGGGGAGCTGTTTTTT
14 | TRBD1 | NA | TRBJ1-1 | TRBV19 | CASTSTGGGTEAFF | TGTGCCAGTACTTCGACAGGGGGCGGGACTGAAGCTTTCTTT
15 | TRBD1 | NA | TRBJ1-2 | TRBV29-1 | CSVITTGGVDYGYTF | TGCAGCGTTATTACGACAGGGGGCGTTGACTATGGCTACACCTTC
16 | NA | NA | TRBJ2-1 | TRBV28 | CASSLQTGSSYNEQFF | TGTGCCAGCAGTTTACAAACAGGGAGCTCCTACAATGAGCAGTTCTTC
12 | NA | NA | TRBJ2-3 | TRBV11-3 | CASSSSTDTQYF | TGTGCCAGCAGCTCTAGCACAGATACGCAGTATTTT
16 | TRBD1 | NA | TRBJ1-2 | TRBV7-9 | CASSFGTAQTNYGYTF | TGTGCCAGCAGCTTCGGGACAGCACAGACTAACTATGGCTACACCTTC
15 | TRBD1 | NA | TRBJ1-4 | TRBV7-9 | CASSFQGVTNEKLFF | TGTGCCAGCAGCTTCCAGGGGGTAACTAATGAAAAACTGTTTTTT
15 | NA | NA | TRBJ2-7 | TRBV7-3 | CASSLEPISSYEQYF | TGTGCCAGCAGCTTAGAACCAATCAGCTCCTACGAGCAGTACTTC